This passage covers 29 T cell receptor beta chains from one sample sequenced in a study of blood T cells in healthy people across ages (dated by TCRdb to 2013 to 2016). Libraries were constructed by 5' RACE. The listed sequencing device is Illumina HiSeq 2500. The second PCR ran for about 6 to 12 cycles and used a J-beta primer mix along with a sample-barcoded 5' primer. TCRdb cleaned the public reads at Q25 with fastp, built clones with MiXCR and kept in-frame beta chains. Rows are unified per CDR3 protein, each entry keeping the most common DNA and genes. This sample lists about 1.7 million distinct CDR3 sequences; about 30% were detected once. The top ten hold about 7.7% of the sample. Sequencing input: blood. The source of these receptors is a woman aged 25 to 39 in good health.

The chain employs TRBV7-2 and TRBJ2-4; a possible D gene is TRBD2 (7 bases). The CDR3 extends over 14 amino acids. Germline CDR1 and CDR2: SGHTA and FQGNSA. V dropped 5 bases and J dropped 5 bases, with 13 bases sitting between them. CDR3 sequence: CASSPRGGQNIQYF. The CDR3 coding sequence is TGTGCCAGCAGCCCAAGGGGGGGGCAAAACATTCAGTACTTC.

This rearrangement joins TRBV5-1 to TRBJ2-7; D assignment may be TRBD1 or TRBD2 (5 bases each). The CDR3 covers 14 residues. The germline V gene encodes CDR1 SGHRS and CDR2 YFSETQ. The V gene lost 3 bases and the J gene lost 0 bases, with 10 bases spanning the gap. The CDR3 is CASSWDGVSYEQYF. CDR3 sequence (DNA): TGCGCCAGCAGCTGGGACGGCGTCTCCTACGAGCAGTACTTC.

This clonotype was picked up a small number of times. The V and J genes are TRBV2 and TRBJ2-5, with 8 nucleotides matching TRBD2. CDR3 length: 15 amino acids. The germline V gene encodes CDR1 SNHLY and CDR2 FYNNEI. V shed 2 bases and J 5 bases; nucleotides not matched to a gene: 7. The CDR3 is CASSEQAGAVETQYF. DNA of the CDR3: TGTGCCAGCAGTGAACAAGCGGGGGCCGTTGAGACCCAGTACTTC.

This clonotype has a count of ten or more. The chain is built from TRBV6-6 and TRBJ2-7, with 8 bases lining up with TRBD2. Germline CDR1 reads MNHNY; CDR2 reads SVGAGI (reference sequence). After removal of 10 bases from V and 4 bases from J, the junction contained 6 bases not matched to a gene. This CDR3 is 12 amino acids long. The CDR3 is CATGTSSYEQYF. The CDR3 DNA sequence: TGTGCCACGGGGACTAGTTCTTACGAGCAGTACTTC.

Many counts were recorded for this clonotype. The gene calls are TRBV25-1 and TRBJ2-7; D is undetermined. The CDR3 has 13 amino acids. V lost 2 bases and J 7 bases, leaving 12 bases between the germline ends. The germline V gene encodes CDR1 MGHDK and CDR2 SYGVNS. The CDR3 region is CASSEILRSEQYF. The CDR3 DNA reads as TGTGCCAGCAGTGAAATTCTACGAAGTGAGCAGTACTTC.

This clonotype was observed a handful of times. The chain uses TRBV7-2 and TRBJ1-2; 9 nucleotides agree with TRBD1. The CDR3 is made up of 13 amino acids. Germline V CDR1 and CDR2: SGHTA, FQGNSA. J lost 1 base, V lost 7 bases, and 1 base had no gene match. CDR3 protein: CASNRGRNYGYTF. CDR3 nucleotides: TGTGCCAGCAACAGGGGGCGTAACTATGGCTACACCTTC.

This clonotype was counted ten times or more. The chain employs TRBV12-3 or TRBV12-4 and TRBJ2-7; no firm D call. This CDR3 is built from 12 residues. The V and J ends lost 2 bases and 5 bases respectively, with 7 bases between them. This chain's CDR3 is CASSLWQDEQYF. The DNA of the CDR3 is TGTGCCAGCAGTTTATGGCAGGACGAGCAGTACTTC.

The table lists this clonotype with many counts. J is TRBJ2-5 and V is TRBV20-1; no reliable D call. CDR3 size: 13 residues. V was pared by 1 base and J by 5 bases, with 11 bases between. Germline assignment: CDR1 DFQATT and CDR2 SNEGSKA (reference sequence). In DNA, the CDR3 is TGCAGTGCTAGAGCCCCCTCTGGGGAGACCCAGTACTTC. It yields the protein CSARAPSGETQYF.

A few counts support this clonotype. V gene TRBV14 combines with J gene TRBJ1-4; D remains unclear. The CDR3 has 14 amino acids. Germline CDR1 and CDR2: SGHDN and FVKESK. Between the trimmed V and J ends, which lost 4 bases and 7 bases, there was a span of 13 bases. Here the CDR3 reads CASSPSAWSEKLFF. CDR3 sequence (DNA): TGTGCCAGCAGCCCCTCCGCCTGGAGTGAAAAACTGTTTTTT.

This chain links TRBV9 with TRBJ1-2; D not certain. V lost 3 bases to trimming and J lost 8 bases, with 17 bases between them. CDR3 length: 14 residues. Germline V gene lookup returns CDR1 SGDLS and CDR2 YYNGEE. The chain's CDR3 is CASSEVAGVAGYTF. CDR3 DNA: TGTGCCAGCAGCGAGGTGGCGGGAGTGGCAGGCTACACCTTC. Using reference TRBV9 and TRBJ1-2 for the parts outside the CDR3, the full variable domain is DSGVTQTPKHLITATGQRVTLRCSPRSGDLSVYWYQQSLDQGLQFLIQYYNGEERAKGNILERFSAQQFPDLHSELNLSSLELGDSALYFCASSEVAGVAGYTFGSGTRLTVV.

V gene TRBV12-3 or TRBV12-4 combines with J gene TRBJ2-3, with D tentatively TRBD2 (6 bases). The V and J ends lost 7 bases and 5 bases respectively, with 16 bases between them. The CDR3 has 14 residues. The CDR3 sequence: CASTQTLRGDTQYF. The CDR3, as DNA: TGTGCCAGCACCCAGACTCTGCGGGGAGATACGCAGTATTTT.

The chain links TRBV6-5 to TRBJ2-5; D is undetermined. Trimming pared 5 bases from V and 4 bases from J, leaving 17 bases between. This CDR3 contains 15 residues. CDR1 is MNHEY and CDR2 is SVGAGI in the germline V gene. Here the CDR3 DNA reads TGTGCCAGCAGTGGAATTAACGACCCGACAGAGACCCAGTACTTC. Translation gives CASSGINDPTETQYF.

This clonotype has just a few counts. The chain is built from TRBV12-3 or TRBV12-4 and TRBJ2-1; 12 bases agree with TRBD2. The CDR3 totals 13 residues. V lost 8 bases and J lost 10; bases outside the gene matches: 6. The CDR3 here is CASGRTSGTEQFF. CDR3 DNA: TGTGCCAGCGGACGGACTAGCGGGACGGAGCAGTTCTTC.

J is TRBJ1-2 and V is TRBV5-1; 10 nucleotides align to TRBD1. This CDR3 has 16 residues. Germline CDR1 SGHRS, CDR2 YFSETQ. Trimming cost V 4 bases and J 4 bases; bases outside gene matches: 10. The CDR3: CASSVGPGTGAYGYTF. The CDR3, as DNA: TGCGCCAGCAGCGTGGGACCCGGGACAGGGGCCTATGGCTACACCTTC.

This clonotype was seen at least ten times. The CDR3 bases are TGCGCCAGCAGCCAAGATCCCCGCAGCGGTACTTACAATGAGCAGTTCTTC. This encodes CASSQDPRSGTYNEQFF. The V call is TRBV4-3, the J call TRBJ2-1, with D perhaps matching TRBD2 (5 bases). With 0 bases removed from V and 4 bases from J, the gap between germline ends came to 16 bases. This CDR3 contains 17 residues. The germline gives CDR1 LGHNA, CDR2 YSLEER.

This chain joins TRBV2 and TRBJ2-5; TRBD1 is a possible D gene (5 bases). The CDR3 length is 12 residues. Trimming shortened V by 4 bases and J by 11 bases, and 14 bases separated the two germline ends. In germline, CDR1 is SNHLY, CDR2 FYNNEI. DNA for the CDR3: TGTGCCAGCAGTGCGACAGCCAATGAGCAGTACTTC. Its translation is CASSATANEQYF.

In regard to this clonotype: Its ends do not fully match the called genes, so a read error is possible. CDR3 nucleotide sequence: TGTGTCAGCAGCTCCGGGCGTCAAGAGACCCAGTACTTC. Its translation is CVSSSGRQETQYF. The V call is TRBV5-4, the J call TRBJ2-5; D uncertain. Germline CDR1 is SGHNT and CDR2 is YYREEE (reference sequence). The length of the CDR3 is 13 residues.

A remark on this clonotype: A much larger clone differs by one base, so this may be a read error. The genes are TRBV20-1 and TRBJ2-7; D tentatively reads TRBD1 or TRBD2 (5 bases each). The CDR3 runs 15 residues. Germline V gene sequence: CDR1 DFQATT, CDR2 SNEGSKA (reference sequence). V was pared by 4 bases and J by 0 bases, with 16 bases between. CDR3: CSAKVRDGSSYEQYF. As DNA, the CDR3 is TGCAGTGCTAAAGTTCGGGACGGAAGCTCCTACGAGCAGTACTTC.

This clonotype was observed a handful of times. One end of the junction is discordant with germline, which a read error may explain. The CDR3 protein is CVSRPGTANYGYTF. DNA for the CDR3: TGTGTCAGCAGACCTGGGACAGCTAACTATGGCTACACCTTC. This chain uses TRBV28 with TRBJ1-2, with 7 positions matching TRBD1. The germline V gene encodes CDR1 MDHEN and CDR2 SYDVKM. The CDR3 length is 14 residues.

The chain uses TRBV29-1 and TRBJ1-1; 9 bases line up with TRBD1. V lost 7 bases and J lost 4; bases outside the gene matches: 7. This CDR3 has 13 amino acids. Germline CDR1 reads SQVTM; CDR2 reads ANQGSEA. The CDR3 sequence is CSAWTGEGTEAFF. CDR3 DNA sequence: TGCAGCGCTTGGACAGGGGAGGGCACTGAAGCTTTCTTT.

For this clonotype: A junction end diverges from the germline sequence, so it may reflect a read error. V gene TRBV28 combines with J gene TRBJ2-7; 8 bases agree with TRBD2. This CDR3 is built from 15 residues. In germline, CDR1 is MDHEN, CDR2 SYDVKM. CDR3 region: CASSAVTSDSNEQYF. The CDR3 coding sequence is TGTGCCAGCAGCGCCGTGACTAGCGACTCCAACGAGCAGTACTTC.

This clonotype was counted only a few times. CDR3 bases: TGCGCCAGCAGGCGGGGACAAGGCCGCAAGCAGTACTTC. Translating gives CASRRGQGRKQYF. This rearrangement joins TRBV5-1 to TRBJ2-4, with D perhaps assigned TRBD1 or TRBD2 (6 bases each). The CDR3 runs to 13 residues. V lost 5 bases and J lost 13, with 19 bases in between. Germline V lookup: CDR1 SGHRS, CDR2 YFSETQ.

The V gene is TRBV2, the J gene TRBJ1-1; no definite D call. Germline V lookup: CDR1 SNHLY, CDR2 FYNNEI. V shed 8 bases and J shed 6 bases, with 16 bases lying between them. The CDR3 has 13 amino acids. Written as DNA, the CDR3 is TGTGCCAGCGCCCTGACGGAGGGAGCTGAAGCTTTCTTT. It yields the protein CASALTEGAEAFF.

This clonotype occurred a few times. The CDR3: CAISRLAGGPPAYNEQFF. The CDR3 DNA follows: TGTGCCATCAGTCGACTAGCGGGAGGGCCCCCAGCCTACAATGAGCAGTTCTTC. The chain has TRBV10-3 and TRBJ2-1, with TRBD2 matching over 14 bases. V gave up 5 bases and J gave up 2 bases; unmatched junction bases: 8. Germline V CDR1 and CDR2: ENHRY, SYGVKD. This CDR3 is built from 18 residues.

The genes are TRBV7-2 and TRBJ2-1; 9 bases agree with TRBD1. Losses at the gene ends were 3 bases for V and 6 bases for J; bases not matched to a gene: 9. The CDR3 length is 16 residues. CDR1 is SGHTA and CDR2 is FQGNSA in the germline V gene. This CDR3 reads CASSLGQGIRGNEQFF. The CDR3 DNA sequence: TGTGCCAGCAGCTTGGGACAGGGCATTCGAGGCAATGAGCAGTTCTTC.

The V call is TRBV20-1, the J call TRBJ2-4; D may match TRBD1 or TRBD2 (5 bases each). CDR1 is DFQATT and CDR2 is SNEGSKA in the germline V gene (reference sequence). With 4 bases removed from V and 13 bases from J, the gap between germline ends came to 26 bases. The CDR3 length is 15 residues. The CDR3 DNA is TGCAGTGCTATGGAGAGGGACGGCTCCTACAATGAGCAGTACTTC. Its protein is CSAMERDGSYNEQYF.

In this sample, this clonotype turned up many times. The V gene is TRBV7-9, the J gene TRBJ2-5, with D perhaps matching TRBD1 (5 bases). This CDR3 has 13 amino acids. Germline V gives CDR1 SEHNR, CDR2 FQNEAQ (reference sequence). Trimming took 5 bases from V and 2 from J, leaving 9 bases between them. CDR3 sequence: CASSNRQQETQYF. In DNA, the CDR3 is TGTGCCAGCAGCAATCGACAGCAAGAGACCCAGTACTTC.

Many counts were recorded for this clonotype. V and J are TRBV7-2 and TRBJ2-5, with TRBD1 identical over 8 bases. Germline V gene sequence: CDR1 SGHTA, CDR2 FQGNSA. V lost 2 bases, J lost 5 bases, and 7 bases stayed unmatched. CDR3 length equals 15 residues. CDR3 in DNA: TGTGCCAGCAGCTTAAGTGGACAGGGAGGCGAGACCCAGTACTTC. This encodes CASSLSGQGGETQYF.

This clonotype was seen a handful of times. The chain has TRBV7-2 and TRBJ1-2; D ambiguous. With 1 base removed from V and 10 bases from J, the gap between germline ends came to 19 bases. This CDR3 has 15 residues. Germline CDR1 reads SGHTA; CDR2 reads FQGNSA. The CDR3, as DNA: TGTGCCAGCAGCTTAGAGCGGGGAAGAAGGGTAAACTACACCTTC. This encodes CASSLERGRRVNYTF.